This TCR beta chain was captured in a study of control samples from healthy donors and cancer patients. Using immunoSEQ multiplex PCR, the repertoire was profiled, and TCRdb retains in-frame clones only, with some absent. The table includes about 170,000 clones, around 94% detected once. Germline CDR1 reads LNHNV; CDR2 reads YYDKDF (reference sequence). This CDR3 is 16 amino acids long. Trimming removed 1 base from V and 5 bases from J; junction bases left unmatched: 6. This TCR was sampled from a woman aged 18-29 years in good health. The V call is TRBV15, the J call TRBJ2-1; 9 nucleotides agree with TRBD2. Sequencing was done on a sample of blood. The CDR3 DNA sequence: TGTGCCACCAGCAGAGGGGCTAGCGGGATCAACAATGAGCAGTTCTTC. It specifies CATSRGASGINNEQFF.